These 19 T cell receptor beta chains originate from one sample sequenced in a study of spatial heterogeneity in lung cancer. The sample's time point: sample taken at primary tumor resection. TCRdb called the 5' RACE reads again in MiXCR, with one record for every CDR3 protein. The sample comprises 11,000 or so distinct CDR3 sequences, roughly 3.6% of which are singletons, and under 60% rests with the top ten. The specimen comprised PBMCs, sampled at surgery. These receptors were obtained from a female donor with early-stage non-small cell lung cancer.

By share, this clonotype ranks as medium-sized. The V call is TRBV5-1, the J call TRBJ2-7; D is perhaps TRBD2 (5 bases). Germline CDR1 is SGHRS and CDR2 is YFSETQ. The ends were cut back, 3 bases at V and 5 bases at J, with 12 bases in the middle. CDR3 size: 13 residues. CDR3 sequence reads: CASSSGLVDEQYF. The CDR3 coding sequence is TGCGCCAGCAGCTCCGGACTCGTCGACGAGCAGTACTTC.

Ten or more counts support this clonotype. V and J are TRBV15 and TRBJ2-1; the D call may be TRBD1 or TRBD2 (5 bases each). The CDR3 totals 14 residues. The germline V and J ends were trimmed by 5 bases and 0 bases, with 8 bases remaining between them. Per the germline V gene, CDR1 is LNHNV and CDR2 is YYDKDF (reference sequence). CDR3 residues: CATSSGASYNEQFF. The DNA for the CDR3 is TGTGCCACCAGCTCCGGGGCCTCCTACAATGAGCAGTTCTTC.

This clonotype was found many times. This chain links TRBV12-3 or TRBV12-4 with TRBJ2-3; the match to TRBD2 covers 15 bases. The V segment lost 3 bases and the J segment 5 bases; nucleotides outside the gene matches: 3. This CDR3 contains 16 residues. CDR3 sequence reads: CASSFLGLAGGDTQYF. CDR3 sequence (DNA): TGTGCCAGCAGTTTCCTGGGACTAGCGGGAGGAGATACGCAGTATTTT.

This clonotype came up many times. The chain has TRBV4-2 and TRBJ2-6; 13 bases are shared with TRBD2. From germline, CDR1 is LGHNA and CDR2 YNFKEQ. The CDR3 has 19 amino acids. The ends lost 2 bases at V and 3 bases at J; junction bases unmatched: 7. CDR3 coding DNA: TGTGCCAGCAGCCAACTACTAGCGGGGGGGCCTGATGGGGCCAACGTCCTGACTTTC. Protein product: CASSQLLAGGPDGANVLTF.

This clonotype was counted many times. The chain has TRBV4-2 and TRBJ2-5; 8 bases agree with TRBD2. There are 20 residues in the CDR3. Trimming at V came to 4 bases and at J to 4 bases, leaving 23 bases not matched to a gene. CDR1 is LGHNA, CDR2 YNFKEQ, per germline. CDR3 amino acids: CASSPYRPGAGAIRGETQYF. The DNA of the CDR3 is TGTGCCAGCAGCCCCTACCGCCCGGGAGCGGGGGCGATTCGAGGAGAGACCCAGTACTTC.

By share of the sample, this clonotype is large. The J gene is TRBJ2-4, the V gene TRBV27; D might be TRBD1 or TRBD2, each matching 5 bases. The CDR3 contains 21 residues. The germline V gene has CDR1 MNHEY and CDR2 SMNVEV (reference sequence). Trimming removed 2 bases from V and 1 base from J, with 27 bases in between. The CDR3 DNA sequence: TGTGCCAGCAGTTTAGCGGCAGGGCTTTCGGCGGCCCGAGGGGCCAAAAACATTCAGTACTTC. Translating it yields CASSLAAGLSAARGAKNIQYF.

This clonotype was observed a few times. V usage is TRBV9 and J usage is TRBJ2-2; 10 nucleotides align to TRBD2. Germline assignment: CDR1 SGDLS and CDR2 YYNGEE. With V trimmed by 1 base and J by 3 bases, 6 bases remained unmatched. The CDR3 totals 17 residues. DNA for the CDR3: TGTGCCAGCAGCGTAAAAGGCCTAGCGGGAGACACCGGGGAGCTGTTTTTT. Translated: CASSVKGLAGDTGELFF.

There are many counts of this clonotype. The rearrangement joins TRBV29-1 to TRBJ2-2; 11 positions match TRBD2. This CDR3 has 16 residues. The trim removed 6 bases at V and 7 bases at J, leaving 13 bases unmatched. Looked up from germline, CDR1 is SQVTM and CDR2 is ANQGSEA. This CDR3 is CSVAMGLAGGNGELFF. For the CDR3, the DNA is TGCAGCGTAGCAATGGGGCTAGCGGGGGGTAACGGGGAGCTGTTTTTT.

This clonotype was picked up many times. The genes are TRBV11-2 and TRBJ2-2; D unclear. This CDR3 is built from 13 residues. Germline V gene sequence: CDR1 SGHAT, CDR2 FQNNGV. V was trimmed by 2 bases and J by 0 bases, leaving 1 base between them. CDR3 protein: CASSLTNTGELFF. In nucleotides, the CDR3 is TGTGCCAGCAGCTTAACGAACACCGGGGAGCTGTTTTTT.

This clonotype was seen many times. The genes are TRBV11-2 and TRBJ2-2; no firm D call. This CDR3 comprises 13 residues. Germline CDR1 and CDR2: SGHAT and FQNNGV. Deletions cut 8 bases from V and 7 bases from J, with 14 bases between. The CDR3 DNA reads TGTGCCAGCGTCGGGCTAAATATCGGGGAGCTGTTTTTT. It yields the protein CASVGLNIGELFF.

In its sample, this clonotype was seen many times. This rearrangement joins TRBV7-2 to TRBJ2-1; D is undetermined. Germline V CDR1 and CDR2: SGHTA, FQGNSA. Trimming cost V 3 bases and J 6 bases, with 9 bases left between them. There are 13 residues in the CDR3. The DNA for the CDR3 is TGTGCCAGCAGCTTGGGAAGGTCCAATGAGCAGTTCTTC. Encoded protein: CASSLGRSNEQFF.

This clonotype has at least ten counts. Relative to the germline gene, one junction end is altered; a read error may explain this. The chain couples TRBV20-1 to TRBJ2-3; 7 nucleotides agree with TRBD2. CDR1 DFQATT and CDR2 SNEGSKA come from the germline V gene (reference sequence). The CDR3 runs to 12 residues. Here the CDR3 DNA reads TGCAGTCCTAGCGGCCGCACAGATACGCAGTATTTT. Amino acids: CSPSGRTDTQYF.

This clonotype has a count of ten or more. The chain is built from TRBV25-1 and TRBJ1-6, with 9 nucleotides matching TRBD1. J was trimmed by 9 bases and V by 1 base; bases with no gene match: 10. This CDR3 has 17 residues. Germline CDR1 and CDR2: MGHDK and SYGVNS. DNA for the CDR3: TGTGCCAGCAGTGAATCATGGACAGGGGCTATCATTTCACCCCTCCACTTT. This encodes CASSESWTGAIISPLHF.

In this sample, this clonotype turned up many times. The rearrangement uses TRBV7-9 and TRBJ1-2, with D hard to call. The CDR3 covers 12 residues. Germline V gene sequence: CDR1 SEHNR, CDR2 FQNEAQ (reference sequence). Trimming stripped 3 bases from V and 8 bases from J, with 10 bases between. As DNA, the CDR3 is TGTGCCAGCAGCTTGCCGTCGGGGGGCTACACCTTC. As protein: CASSLPSGGYTF.

Only a few counts were recorded for this clonotype. The chain joins TRBV6-1 to TRBJ2-2; 7 bases are shared with TRBD2. The trim removed 7 bases at V and 0 bases at J, leaving 8 bases unmatched. Germline V gives CDR1 MNHNS, CDR2 SASEGT. The CDR3 is 16 amino acids. This CDR3 reads CASNGLDSPNTGELFF. CDR3 DNA sequence: TGTGCCAGCAACGGACTAGATTCACCGAACACCGGGGAGCTGTTTTTT.

This clonotype was seen many times. CDR3 amino acids: CASSPAPNNEQFF. CDR3 DNA sequence: TGTGCCAGCAGCCCCGCTCCAAACAATGAGCAGTTCTTC. The chain has TRBV4-2 and TRBJ2-1; no clear D. Germline V gives CDR1 LGHNA, CDR2 YNFKEQ. The CDR3 runs 13 residues. V lost 4 bases and J 5 bases, leaving 9 bases between the germline ends.

This clonotype rates as large. The V call is TRBV20-1, the J call TRBJ1-2; D is uncertain. Between the trimmed V and J ends, which lost 2 bases and 7 bases, there was a span of 8 bases. There are 11 residues in the CDR3. Germline V gene data show CDR1 as DFQATT and CDR2 as SNEGSKA (reference sequence). The CDR3 DNA follows: TGCAGTGCTAGACAGGTCCGTGGCTACACCTTC. Amino acid sequence: CSARQVRGYTF.

This clonotype occurred many times. The J gene is TRBJ2-1, the V gene TRBV27; D unclear. Per the germline V gene, CDR1 is MNHEY and CDR2 is SMNVEV (reference sequence). The CDR3 has 11 amino acids. The V end lost 4 bases, the J end lost 10 bases, and 8 bases lay between the germline ends. The CDR3 protein is CASSSRREQFF. For the CDR3, the DNA is TGTGCCAGCAGTTCCCGCCGGGAGCAGTTCTTC.

In this sample, this clonotype turned up many times. The rearrangement links TRBV7-2 to TRBJ2-3; TRBD2 might be the D (7 bases). Germline loops: CDR1 SGHTA, CDR2 FQGNSA. CDR3 length: 15 residues. Trimming took 7 bases from V and 7 from J, leaving 21 bases between them. CDR3 DNA: TGTGCCAGCATCCCTTGGGGGGGGGCGATAAATACGCAGTATTTT. Its protein product is CASIPWGGAINTQYF.